The rows below give T cell receptor beta chains drawn from one sample of a study of blood T cell repertoires in COVID-19. Sequencing used immunoSEQ multiplex PCR; TCRdb keeps in-frame clones, though not all of them. The sample contains fewer than 500,000 clones, nearly 90% of which appear only once. Specimen: PBMCs or T cells enriched from blood (not recorded which). Receptors originate from a woman aged 18-29 years with acute COVID-19. Each CDR3 is given with its conserved first and last residue. Each record gives: J gene, D gene, clone size, V gene, CDR3 DNA, CDR3 protein. A D gene is named only where the DNA matches it firmly. Expanded clones get a size class; other rows say once, few or many, or leave the size out.

j_call: TRBJ2-5
d_call: TRBD2
clone_size: NA
v_call: TRBV25-1
cdr3_nt: TGTGCCAGCAGTGACACAGCGGGGGGAGGGGAGACCCAGTACTTC
cdr3_aa: CASSDTAGGGETQYF

j_call: TRBJ2-4
d_call: TRBD2
clone_size: NA
v_call: TRBV7-2
cdr3_nt: TGTGCCAGCAGCTTTCGCTCAGTTAGCGGGAAAAACATTCAGTACTTC
cdr3_aa: CASSFRSVSGKNIQYF

j_call: TRBJ2-6
d_call: NA
clone_size: once
v_call: TRBV6-5
cdr3_nt: TGTGCCAGCAGTAGGACTATCTCAGGGGCCAACGTCCTGACTTTC
cdr3_aa: CASSRTISGANVLTF

j_call: TRBJ2-3
d_call: TRBD2
clone_size: once
v_call: TRBV5-1
cdr3_nt: TGCGCCAGCAAGACTAGCGGGGGGACAGATACGCAGTATTTT
cdr3_aa: CASKTSGGTDTQYF

j_call: TRBJ2-5
d_call: TRBD1
clone_size: NA
v_call: TRBV20-1
cdr3_nt: TGCACCGGGACAGAAGAGACCCAGTACTTC
cdr3_aa: CTGTEETQYF

j_call: TRBJ1-4
d_call: NA
clone_size: NA
v_call: TRBV18
cdr3_nt: TGTGCCAGCTCACCAGACAGAGAAAAACTGTTTTTT
cdr3_aa: CASSPDREKLFF

j_call: TRBJ1-6
d_call: TRBD1
clone_size: NA
v_call: TRBV9
cdr3_nt: TGTGCCAGCAGCGCGCAGGGGGCCCAGGGGGGTTCACCCCTCCACTTT
cdr3_aa: CASSAQGAQGGSPLHF

j_call: TRBJ1-6
d_call: TRBD1
clone_size: NA
v_call: TRBV7-2
cdr3_nt: TGTGCCAGCAGCTTAGACGACAGGGCTAATTCACCCCTCCACTTT
cdr3_aa: CASSLDDRANSPLHF

j_call: TRBJ2-3
d_call: NA
clone_size: NA
v_call: TRBV10-3
cdr3_nt: TGTGCCATCAGTGAGATTCGGGCAGATACGCAGTATTTT
cdr3_aa: CAISEIRADTQYF

j_call: TRBJ2-1
d_call: NA
clone_size: NA
v_call: TRBV30
cdr3_nt: TGTGCCTGGAGTCCTGGGACTCTTCGACGCAATGAGCAGTTCTTC
cdr3_aa: CAWSPGTLRRNEQFF

j_call: TRBJ2-2
d_call: NA
clone_size: NA
v_call: TRBV6-6
cdr3_nt: TGTGCCAGCAGATCCCCCGGGACTTACACCGGGGAGCTGTTTTTT
cdr3_aa: CASRSPGTYTGELFF

j_call: TRBJ1-3
d_call: NA
clone_size: many
v_call: TRBV19
cdr3_nt: TGTGCCAGTAGTTCTTACTCTGGAAACACCATATATTTT
cdr3_aa: CASSSYSGNTIYF

j_call: TRBJ1-1
d_call: NA
clone_size: NA
v_call: TRBV5-5
cdr3_nt: TGTGCCAGCAGCTCCGGGGTAGGAACTGAAGCTTTCTTT
cdr3_aa: CASSSGVGTEAFF

j_call: TRBJ2-3
d_call: TRBD1
clone_size: NA
v_call: TRBV2
cdr3_nt: TGTGCCAGCAGAACTCGGGAGACAGGGGACACAGATACGCAGTATTTT
cdr3_aa: CASRTRETGDTDTQYF

j_call: TRBJ2-5
d_call: NA
clone_size: NA
v_call: TRBV5-5
cdr3_nt: TGTGCCAGCAGCTTGGGTTCGACAGTCCAAGAGACCCAGTACTTC
cdr3_aa: CASSLGSTVQETQYF

j_call: TRBJ1-2
d_call: NA
clone_size: few
v_call: TRBV4-1
cdr3_nt: TGCGCCAGCAGCCAAGACCGTCTGGGGACAATCAACTATGGCTACACCTTC
cdr3_aa: CASSQDRLGTINYGYTF

j_call: TRBJ2-5
d_call: NA
clone_size: NA
v_call: TRBV7-8
cdr3_nt: TGTGCCAGCAGCTTAGTGGGCGGAGGGGAGGCGACCCAGTACTTC
cdr3_aa: CASSLVGGGEATQYF

j_call: TRBJ2-1
d_call: TRBD2
clone_size: NA
v_call: TRBV10-2
cdr3_nt: TGCGCCAGCGGGACTAGCGGGAGAACTAACGAGCAGTTCTTC
cdr3_aa: CASGTSGRTNEQFF

j_call: TRBJ1-1
d_call: TRBD1
clone_size: NA
v_call: TRBV29-1
cdr3_nt: TGCAGCGGAAAGACAGGGACTTTGGCTGAAGCTTTCTTT
cdr3_aa: CSGKTGTLAEAFF

j_call: TRBJ1-1
d_call: TRBD1
clone_size: NA
v_call: TRBV24-1
cdr3_nt: TGTGCCACCAGGAGGACAGGGGGTGGCAACACTGAAGCTTTCTTT
cdr3_aa: CATRRTGGGNTEAFF

j_call: TRBJ2-5
d_call: TRBD2
clone_size: NA
v_call: TRBV7-2
cdr3_nt: TGTGCCAGCAGCTTAGAGGCTAGCGGGAGGGGGGAGACCCAGTACTTC
cdr3_aa: CASSLEASGRGETQYF

j_call: TRBJ1-6
d_call: TRBD1
clone_size: NA
v_call: TRBV19
cdr3_nt: TGTGCCAGTAGCAACCGGACAGGGGGCTATAATTCACCCCTCCACTTT
cdr3_aa: CASSNRTGGYNSPLHF

j_call: TRBJ1-5
d_call: NA
clone_size: NA
v_call: TRBV5-4
cdr3_nt: TGTGCCAGCAGCGGAGATACCAATCAGCCCCAGCATTTT
cdr3_aa: CASSGDTNQPQHF

j_call: TRBJ1-1
d_call: NA
clone_size: NA
v_call: TRBV12-3/TRBV12-4
cdr3_nt: TGTGCCAGCAGGGCCACAGTGAACACTGAAGCTTTCTTT
cdr3_aa: CASRATVNTEAFF

j_call: TRBJ1-5
d_call: NA
clone_size: NA
v_call: TRBV5-1
cdr3_nt: TGCGCCAGCAGCTTGGACACCAATCAGCCCCAGCATTTT
cdr3_aa: CASSLDTNQPQHF

j_call: TRBJ2-3
d_call: NA
clone_size: NA
v_call: TRBV4-3
cdr3_nt: TGCGCCAGCAGCCAACAGGGCCCAGATACGCAGTATTTT
cdr3_aa: CASSQQGPDTQYF

j_call: TRBJ2-7
d_call: NA
clone_size: NA
v_call: TRBV27
cdr3_nt: TGTGCCAGCAGTTTAGGCGGGGGCACGTGGGTCGAGCAGTACTTC
cdr3_aa: CASSLGGGTWVEQYF

j_call: TRBJ1-5
d_call: TRBD1
clone_size: NA
v_call: TRBV4-1
cdr3_nt: TGCGCCAGCAGCCTCCGGACAGGGAGTATTATTCAGCCCCAGCATTTT
cdr3_aa: CASSLRTGSIIQPQHF

j_call: TRBJ1-5
d_call: TRBD1
clone_size: NA
v_call: TRBV6-5
cdr3_nt: TGTGCCAGCAGTCGACAGGGAATGACGGATCAGCCCCAGCATTTT
cdr3_aa: CASSRQGMTDQPQHF

j_call: TRBJ1-5
d_call: TRBD1
clone_size: NA
v_call: TRBV3-1/TRBV3-2
cdr3_nt: TGTGCCAGCAGCCAAGCGACAGGGAACCAGCCCCAGCATTTT
cdr3_aa: CASSQATGNQPQHF

j_call: TRBJ1-4
d_call: NA
clone_size: NA
v_call: TRBV7-6
cdr3_nt: TGTGCCAGCAGCTTAGTGGGGGCTACTAATGAAAAACTGTTTTTT
cdr3_aa: CASSLVGATNEKLFF

j_call: TRBJ2-7
d_call: NA
clone_size: NA
v_call: TRBV19
cdr3_nt: TGTGCCAGTAGTATAACGGCAGGAAGCACCTACGAGCAGTACTTC
cdr3_aa: CASSITAGSTYEQYF

j_call: TRBJ2-3
d_call: TRBD2
clone_size: NA
v_call: TRBV6-5
cdr3_nt: TGTGCCAGCAGTTACTCTAGCGGGGAGTACACAGATACGCAGTATTTT
cdr3_aa: CASSYSSGEYTDTQYF

j_call: TRBJ1-2
d_call: TRBD1
clone_size: NA
v_call: TRBV7-8
cdr3_nt: TGTGCCAGCGGGACAGCTCAAAGGGCTTATGGCTACACCTTC
cdr3_aa: CASGTAQRAYGYTF

j_call: TRBJ2-7
d_call: NA
clone_size: NA
v_call: TRBV11-2
cdr3_nt: TGTGCCAGCAGCTTATATGGGGTGGGGAGCTCCTACGAGCAGTACTTC
cdr3_aa: CASSLYGVGSSYEQYF